Listed here are 15 T cell receptor beta chains from one sample, sequenced in a study of blood T cells in healthy people across ages. For the second PCR, which ran for 7 to 11 cycles, a sample-barcoded 5' primer and a J-beta primer mix were used. TCRdb independently ran MiXCR on the 5' RACE reads; one entry per CDR3 protein. The sample carries some 700,000 distinct CDR3 sequences, around 40% recorded once. Sequences were obtained from blood. These receptors originate from a woman aged 60-75 years in good health.

This clonotype has only a few counts. The chain is built from TRBV2 and TRBJ2-3; TRBD2 agrees at 10 bases. V trimming: 7 bases; J trimming: 0 bases; junction bases outside the gene matches: 4. Germline-derived CDR1 and CDR2 are SNHLY and FYNNEI. This CDR3 has 15 amino acids. In DNA, the CDR3 is TGTGCCAGCACAAAACTAGCGGGGAGCACAGATACGCAGTATTTT. This translates into CASTKLAGSTDTQYF. Looking up the rest from reference TRBV2 and TRBJ2-3 gives the full variable domain: EPEVTQTPSHQVTQMGQEVILRCVPISNHLYFYWYRQILGQKVEFLVSFYNNEISEKSEIFDDQFSVERPDGSNFTLKIRSTKLEDSAMYFCASTKLAGSTDTQYFGPGTRLTVL.

The chain carries TRBV7-2 and TRBJ2-5; the match to TRBD1 covers 8 bases. The assigned J gene may be wrong: the sequence end matches TRBJ2-7 better. Germline V CDR1 and CDR2: SGHTA, FQGNSA. The CDR3 covers 14 residues. The CDR3 region has the DNA TGTGCCAGCAGGGCAAACAGGGGGGTGTACGAGCAGTACTTC. It encodes CASRANRGVYEQYF.

This clonotype was counted between two and nine times. The V and J genes are TRBV20-1 and TRBJ1-4; 8 nucleotides agree with TRBD1. The V segment lost 7 bases and the J segment 8 bases; nucleotides outside the gene matches: 9. Germline V lookup: CDR1 DFQATT, CDR2 SNEGSKA (reference sequence). The CDR3 is 13 residues long. The CDR3 coding sequence is TGCAGTGGGGAACAGGGGGAGGGAGAAAAACTGTTTTTT. Its translation is CSGEQGEGEKLFF.

This clonotype was observed a few times. The J gene is TRBJ2-5, the V gene TRBV28; no clear D. The CDR3 runs to 12 residues. V was shortened by 8 bases and J by 5 bases, with 12 bases between the two germline ends. CDR1 is MDHEN, CDR2 SYDVKM, per germline. Written as DNA, the CDR3 is TGTGCCAGCGGATATGCTGGGGAGACCCAGTACTTC. Its protein product is CASGYAGETQYF.

This clonotype was seen more than once but under ten times. The V call is TRBV28, the J call TRBJ2-5; no firm D call. The CDR3 has 15 amino acids. V was clipped by 6 bases and J by 2 bases, with 16 bases between them. Germline V lookup: CDR1 MDHEN, CDR2 SYDVKM. CDR3 nucleotides: TGTGCCAGCAGCCTTTGGGATAGGGATCAAGAGACCCAGTACTTC. Translation: CASSLWDRDQETQYF.

The chain couples TRBV29-1 to TRBJ2-1; no reliable D call. Trimming pared 3 bases from V and 4 bases from J, leaving 13 bases between. Germline CDR1 and CDR2: SQVTM and ANQGSEA. The CDR3 is 14 residues long. CDR3 amino acids: CSVDRLPVYNEQFF. DNA for the CDR3: TGCAGCGTTGATAGGCTCCCCGTTTACAATGAGCAGTTCTTC.

As concerns this clonotype: This may arise from a read error, as a much more abundant clone is one base away. The rearrangement joins TRBV10-2 to TRBJ1-2; unclear D gene. V was clipped by 6 bases and J by 0 bases, with 11 bases between them. Germline CDR1 and CDR2: WSHSY and SAAADI. CDR3 length: 14 residues. The CDR3 nucleotides read TGCGCCAGCAGGGACGGCGTAACTAACTATGGCTACACCTTC. The encoded protein is CASRDGVTNYGYTF.

Many counts were recorded for this clonotype. V and J are TRBV4-3 and TRBJ2-5; either TRBD1 or TRBD2 may fit D (5 bases each). This CDR3 is built from 15 residues. Germline-derived CDR1 and CDR2 are LGHNA and YSLEER. V was trimmed by 5 bases and J by 5 bases, leaving 18 bases between them. The CDR3 region has the DNA TGCGCCAGCAGCACTTACCACCGGGGACGGGAGACCCAGTACTTC. It encodes CASSTYHRGRETQYF.

The chain recombines TRBV20-1 with TRBJ2-3; TRBD1 matches 9 bases. This CDR3 comprises 11 residues. The junction had 2 bases not matched to a gene; V was cut back by 5 bases and J by 8 bases. CDR1 DFQATT and CDR2 SNEGSKA come from the germline V gene (reference sequence). This CDR3 is CSAATGGTQYF. The CDR3 DNA sequence: TGCAGTGCTGCGACAGGGGGTACGCAGTATTTT.

J is TRBJ2-1 and V is TRBV24-1; possibly TRBD2 for D (5 bases). CDR3 size: 14 residues. Germline CDR1 reads KGHDR; CDR2 reads SFDVKD. V was pared by 5 bases and J by 5 bases, with 12 bases between. CDR3 DNA sequence: TGTGCCACCAGTGTCGCAGGACTTGACAATGAGCAGTTCTTC. Amino acids: CATSVAGLDNEQFF.

The V gene is TRBV6-6, the J gene TRBJ1-5, with D hard to call. CDR1 is MNHNY, CDR2 SVGAGI, per germline (reference sequence). This CDR3 is built from 11 residues. V was cut by 9 bases and J by 6 bases, with 9 bases left in between. The DNA for the CDR3 is TGTGCCAGTTCCCCAAGTCAGCCCCAGCATTTT. Translating gives CASSPSQPQHF.

The chain links TRBV14 to TRBJ2-7; D unresolved. The CDR3 extends over 14 amino acids. Per the germline V gene, CDR1 is SGHDN and CDR2 is FVKESK. V was clipped by 1 base and J by 2 bases, with 9 bases between them. The CDR3 spells CASSQVRTAYEQYF. The CDR3, as DNA: TGTGCCAGCAGCCAAGTCCGGACCGCCTACGAGCAGTACTTC. The full variable domain, its missing parts supplied by reference TRBV14 and TRBJ2-7, is EAGVTQFPSHSVIEKGQTVTLRCDPISGHDNLYWYRRVMGKEIKFLLHFVKESKQDESGMPNNRFLAERTGGTYSTLKVQPAELEDSGVYFCASSQVRTAYEQYFGPGTRLTVT.

The chain is built from TRBV5-6 and TRBJ2-1; D may be TRBD1 or TRBD2 (6 bases each). Germline V CDR1 and CDR2: SGHDT, YYEEEE. The CDR3 has 17 amino acids. With 4 bases removed from V and 3 bases from J, the gap between germline ends came to 20 bases. CDR3 nucleotide sequence: TGTGCCAGCAGCGGAACAGGGAATGGAGGGATCTACAATGAGCAGTTCTTC. It encodes CASSGTGNGGIYNEQFF.

This rearrangement joins TRBV10-3 to TRBJ1-1; 7 bases fit TRBD1. Germline lookup yields CDR1 ENHRY and CDR2 SYGVKD. The CDR3 extends over 13 amino acids. After removal of 3 bases from V and 5 bases from J, the junction contained 3 bases not matched to a gene. In DNA form, the CDR3 reads TGTGCCATCAGTGAAATCAGGGGGACTGAAGCTTTCTTT. This codes for CAISEIRGTEAFF.

This clonotype was detected only a few times. The chain is built from TRBV7-8 and TRBJ1-5; D might be TRBD1 (6 bases). Germline CDR1 SGHVS, CDR2 FQNEAQ. The ends were cut back, 5 bases at V and 6 bases at J, with 11 bases in the middle. The CDR3 runs 13 residues. CDR3 in DNA: TGTGCCAGCAGCCCAGGGGAGTTTCAGCCCCAGCATTTT. This encodes CASSPGEFQPQHF.